This record looks at one T cell receptor (beta chain) sequence and its context. What it recognizes is unknown. Every PCR received spiked-in synthetic TCR analog templates. Libraries were prepared by immunoSEQ multiplex PCR; TCRdb keeps only in-frame clonotypes and omits some of them. The table includes 40,000 to 55,000 clones, about 88% detected once. Time point here: pretreatment peripheral blood. These data originate in a study of PD-L1 blockade in urothelial cancer. Broader study findings: TCR clonality was measured in pretreatment peripheral blood. Clonality below the median predicted better survival. At the 3-week point, tumor-associated blood clones expanded more in durable-benefit patients.

Germline V gives CDR1 SGHVS, CDR2 FNYEAQ. This CDR3 region has 15 residues. V was shortened by 1 base and J by 6 bases, with 13 bases between the two germline ends. This sequence joins TRBV7-6 and TRBJ1-5, with D possibly TRBD1 on 6 matching bases. The specimen was PBMCs, collected around atezolizumab (anti-PD-L1) treatment. This TCR came from a donor aged 40 or older with urothelial cancer. The chain's CDR3 is CASSLGGGGGQPQHF. For the CDR3, the DNA is TGTGCCAGCAGCTTAGGGGGGGGAGGGGGTCAGCCCCAGCATTTT.